Each of the 18 T cell receptor beta chains below was sequenced from the same sample in a study of blood T cell repertoires in COVID-19. Using immunoSEQ multiplex PCR, the repertoire was profiled, and TCRdb retains in-frame clones only, with some absent. The sample records about 100,000 clones, about 86% being singletons. Material for sequencing was peripheral blood. All receptors come from a man at least 80 years old with acute or convalescent COVID-19.

The gene calls are TRBV28 and TRBJ2-7; a weak D match, TRBD2 (5 bases). Germline V gene sequence: CDR1 MDHEN, CDR2 SYDVKM. V gave up 3 bases and J gave up 0 bases, with 6 bases separating them. The CDR3 is 13 amino acids. CDR3 protein: CASSLGSSYEQYF. Here the CDR3 DNA reads TGTGCCAGCAGTTTGGGGAGCTCCTACGAGCAGTACTTC. Complete variable domain (other parts from reference TRBV28 and TRBJ2-7): DVKVTQSSRYLVKRTGEKVFLECVQDMDHENMFWYRQDPGLGLRLIYFSYDVKMKEKGDIPEGYSVSREKKERFSLILESASTNQTSMYLCASSLGSSYEQYFGPGTRLTVT.

The chain recombines TRBV19 with TRBJ1-1; TRBD1 aligns across 7 bases. Losses at the gene ends were 6 bases for V and 3 bases for J; bases not matched to a gene: 7. The germline gives CDR1 LNHDA, CDR2 SQIVND (reference sequence). CDR3 length equals 14 residues. The DNA of the CDR3 is TGTGCCAGTAGGGGACAGTTAAATTACACTGAAGCTTTCTTT. This encodes CASRGQLNYTEAFF.

In its sample, this clone was seen a few times. The J gene is TRBJ1-1, the V gene TRBV12-3 or TRBV12-4; D uncertain. The CDR3 totals 13 residues. The ends were cut back, 2 bases at V and 0 bases at J, with 4 bases in the middle. CDR3 in amino acids: CASSLPVNTEAFF. In nucleotides, the CDR3 is TGTGCCAGCAGTTTACCAGTGAACACTGAAGCTTTCTTT.

The chain couples TRBV28 to TRBJ1-1; D gene ambiguous. The CDR3 has 12 amino acids. V shed 3 bases and J shed 1 base, with 3 bases lying between them. Looked up from germline, CDR1 is MDHEN and CDR2 is SYDVKM. The CDR3 DNA reads as TGTGCCAGCAGTTTCGGGAACACTGAAGCTTTCTTT. This encodes CASSFGNTEAFF.

The chain is built from TRBV5-4 and TRBJ2-3; D possibly corresponds to TRBD2 (6 bases). The CDR3 is 15 residues long. Trimming pared 4 bases from V and 0 bases from J, leaving 12 bases between. Germline CDR1 reads SGHNT; CDR2 reads YYREEE (reference sequence). This chain's CDR3 is CASSPGGQSTDTQYF. The CDR3 bases are TGTGCCAGCAGCCCAGGAGGGCAGAGCACAGATACGCAGTATTTT.

Remarks on this clone: Other nucleotide sequences from this sample produce the same CDR3. The J gene is TRBJ2-3, the V gene TRBV5-1, with TRBD2 as a possible D gene (6 bases). Germline V lookup: CDR1 SGHRS, CDR2 YFSETQ. V shed 0 bases and J shed 1 base, with 6 bases lying between them. This CDR3 spans 14 amino acids. The CDR3 sequence is CASSLAGGTDTQYF. CDR3 in DNA: TGCGCCAGCAGCTTGGCGGGAGGCACAGATACGCAGTATTTT.

This chain joins TRBV9 and TRBJ2-7; 7 nucleotides agree with TRBD2. Per germline, CDR1 SGDLS and CDR2 YYNGEE. CDR3 length equals 14 residues. V lost 0 bases to trimming and J lost 6 bases; unmatched junction nucleotides: 6. CDR3 residues: CASSVGAGRGEQYF. In DNA form, the CDR3 reads TGTGCCAGCAGCGTAGGAGCAGGGAGGGGCGAGCAGTACTTC.

The chain joins TRBV5-1 to TRBJ2-2, with 12 nucleotides matching TRBD2. The germline V gene has CDR1 SGHRS and CDR2 YFSETQ. The V gene end was trimmed by 0 bases and the J gene end by 5 bases; junction bases not matched to a gene: 11. CDR3 length: 19 residues. The CDR3 spells CASSLVPGLAGRGTGELFF. CDR3 nucleotide sequence: TGCGCCAGCAGCTTGGTTCCCGGACTAGCGGGAAGAGGGACCGGGGAGCTGTTTTTT. The full variable domain, in which reference TRBV5-1 and TRBJ2-2 provide the parts outside the CDR3, is KAGVTQTPRYLIKTRGQQVTLSCSPISGHRSVSWYQQTPGQGLQFLFEYFSETQRNKGNFPGRFSGRQFSNSRSEMNVSTLELGDSALYLCASSLVPGLAGRGTGELFFGEGSRLTVL.

This clone was counted a few times. The chain has TRBV10-3 and TRBJ2-2; D ambiguous. Germline V gene data show CDR1 as ENHRY and CDR2 as SYGVKD. V was shortened by 4 bases and J by 0 bases, with 6 bases between the two germline ends. CDR3 length: 14 amino acids. CDR3 in amino acids: CAISVSTNTGELFF. CDR3 in DNA: TGTGCCATCAGTGTTTCCACGAACACCGGGGAGCTGTTTTTT.

The chain employs TRBV10-3 and TRBJ2-5, with D possibly being TRBD1 (5 bases). CDR1 is ENHRY and CDR2 is SYGVKD in the germline V gene. V was shortened by 2 bases and J by 5 bases, with 9 bases between the two germline ends. The CDR3 is made up of 13 amino acids. In DNA form, the CDR3 reads TGTGCCATCAGTGAGCGGCAGGGTGAGACCCAGTACTTC. Its protein is CAISERQGETQYF.

The V gene is TRBV7-9, the J gene TRBJ2-1; TRBD1 is a possible D gene (5 bases). The germline V gene has CDR1 SEHNR and CDR2 FQNEAQ (reference sequence). The CDR3 runs 16 residues. The ends were cut back, 2 bases at V and 9 bases at J, with 20 bases in the middle. In DNA form, the CDR3 reads TGTGCCAGCAGCTTAAGGGTGGAGACAGCCGGCACTGAGCAGTTCTTC. Translating gives CASSLRVETAGTEQFF.

The chain has TRBV9 and TRBJ1-6; D gene ambiguous. V shed 0 bases and J shed 7 bases, with 8 bases lying between them. Germline CDR1 is SGDLS and CDR2 is YYNGEE. The CDR3 extends over 14 amino acids. The CDR3 coding sequence is TGTGCCAGCAGCGTAGGACTGGAGAATTCACCCCTCCACTTT. Protein: CASSVGLENSPLHF.

The rearrangement uses TRBV9 and TRBJ2-3, with 7 bases that match TRBD2. Trimming cost V 4 bases and J 6 bases; bases outside gene matches: 14. Per germline, CDR1 SGDLS and CDR2 YYNGEE. This CDR3 region has 16 residues. The CDR3 is CASSLTLAGNPDTQYF. DNA of the CDR3: TGTGCCAGCAGCCTAACGTTAGCGGGTAACCCTGATACGCAGTATTTT.

CDR3 loop: CASSQEQTSGSYNEQFF. CDR3 nucleotides: TGCGCCAGCAGCCAAGAACAGACTAGCGGGAGTTACAATGAGCAGTTCTTC. The chain combines TRBV4-1 with TRBJ2-1, with TRBD2 identical over 12 bases. CDR1 and CDR2 from the germline V gene are MGHRA and YSYEKL. V trimming: 0 bases; J trimming: 4 bases; junction bases outside the gene matches: 4. The CDR3 contains 17 residues.

The chain has TRBV11-2 and TRBJ2-1; D may be TRBD2 (6 bases). The CDR3 spans 13 residues. Germline V gene data show CDR1 as SGHAT and CDR2 as FQNNGV. V was pared by 1 base and J by 9 bases, with 10 bases between. The CDR3 loop reads CASSLVLASEQFF. CDR3 DNA: TGTGCCAGCAGCTTAGTGCTAGCGTCTGAGCAGTTCTTC.

This clone has a handful of counts. The chain carries TRBV7-3 and TRBJ2-3; possibly TRBD2 for D (5 bases). This CDR3 is 16 amino acids long. The ends were cut back, 5 bases at V and 1 base at J, with 16 bases in the middle. The germline gives CDR1 SGHTA, CDR2 FQGTGA. The CDR3 nucleotides read TGTGCCAGCAGCCGAGGACTTATCGCTGGCACAGATACGCAGTATTTT. Its translation is CASSRGLIAGTDTQYF.

The chain is built from TRBV7-2 and TRBJ2-1, with no clear D. The V gene's germline CDR1 is SGHTA and CDR2 FQGNSA. V lost 4 bases and J 3 bases, leaving 7 bases between the germline ends. The CDR3 covers 13 residues. The CDR3 sequence is CASSYDIYNEQFF. CDR3 DNA sequence: TGTGCCAGCAGCTACGACATCTACAATGAGCAGTTCTTC.

A remark on this clone: At one end, the junction sequence differs from germline, possibly due to a read error. The rearrangement links TRBV7-7 to TRBJ2-1; D may be TRBD2 (6 bases). CDR3 length: 15 residues. Germline V CDR1 and CDR2: SSHAT, FNYEAQ (reference sequence). This CDR3 reads CASSLTPGAYNEQFF. The DNA of the CDR3 is TGTGCTAGCAGTCTCACCCCGGGGGCCTACAATGAGCAGTTCTTC.